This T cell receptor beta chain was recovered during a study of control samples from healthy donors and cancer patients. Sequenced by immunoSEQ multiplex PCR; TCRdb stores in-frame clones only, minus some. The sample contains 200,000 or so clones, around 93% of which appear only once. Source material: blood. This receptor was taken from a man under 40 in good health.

The CDR3 nucleotides read TGCGCCAGCAGCTTGACGGAGCAAAAAGGTGCGGCAACCAAAAACATTCAGTACTTC. Its translation: CASSLTEQKGAATKNIQYF. The genes are TRBV5-1 and TRBJ2-4; unclear D gene. V was clipped by 1 base and J by 2 bases, with 22 bases between them. Germline CDR1 SGHRS, CDR2 YFSETQ. The CDR3 sequence is 19 residues long.